The 10 T cell receptor beta chains given below trace back to one sample, sequenced in a study of OX40 agonist ivuxolimab in advanced cancers. Assay used: immunoSEQ multiplex PCR; TCRdb lists only in-frame clones, some missing. Among just over 95,000 clones listed, about 85% were seen once. The source was CD4+ or CD8+ T cells sorted from blood, collected in a trial of the OX40 agonist ivuxolimab. Every receptor here comes from an adult with an advanced solid tumor such as melanoma, head and neck, liver or kidney cancer.

The chain is built from TRBV25-1 and TRBJ2-7, with 9 bases lining up with TRBD1. Germline loops: CDR1 MGHDK, CDR2 SYGVNS. This CDR3 has 15 amino acids. With V trimmed by 3 bases and J by 1 base, 4 bases remained unmatched. The CDR3 nucleotides read TGTGCCAGCAGTGATACCGGGACAGGGTCCTACGAGCAGTACTTC. This encodes CASSDTGTGSYEQYF.

This rearrangement joins TRBV7-2 to TRBJ2-7; 10 bases agree with TRBD1. CDR1 is SGHTA and CDR2 is FQGNSA in the germline V gene. The J segment lost 4 bases and the V segment lost 5 bases, leaving 5 bases of the junction unmatched. The CDR3 is 14 residues long. For the CDR3, the DNA is TGTGCCAGCAGCGCAAGACAGGGGGCGTACGAGCAGTACTTC. Translation gives CASSARQGAYEQYF.

This clone was observed once. This chain connects TRBV6-5 to TRBJ2-5, with TRBD2 matching over 13 bases. J gave up 4 bases and V 5 bases, and 4 bases lay outside the gene matches. CDR3 size: 15 residues. CDR1 is MNHEY, CDR2 SVGAGI, per germline. The CDR3 protein is CASSQTSGRRETQYF. The CDR3 DNA reads as TGTGCCAGCAGTCAGACTAGCGGGAGGCGAGAGACCCAGTACTTC.

This clone was found once. The chain uses TRBV7-9 and TRBJ1-4, with 11 bases matching TRBD1. Losses at the gene ends were 5 bases for V and 0 bases for J; bases not matched to a gene: 5. The CDR3 totals 17 residues. Germline V gene sequence: CDR1 SEHNR, CDR2 FQNEAQ (reference sequence). CDR3 DNA sequence: TGTGCCAGCAGCCTCCGGGACAGGGGGGCAACTAATGAAAAACTGTTTTTT. Translation: CASSLRDRGATNEKLFF. The complete variable domain, with remaining parts taken from reference TRBV7-9 and TRBJ1-4, reads DTGVSQNPRHKITKRGQNVTFRCDPISEHNRLYWYRQTLGQGPEFLTYFQNEAQLEKSRLLSDRFSAERPKGSFSTLEIQRTEQGDSAMYLCASSLRDRGATNEKLFFGSGTQLSVL.

This sequence joins TRBV6-5 and TRBJ2-2; D gene uncertain. Germline loops: CDR1 MNHEY, CDR2 SVGAGI. This CDR3 region has 13 residues. V dropped 6 bases and J dropped 7 bases, with 12 bases sitting between them. CDR3 sequence: CASSYYVLGELFF. The CDR3 DNA reads TGTGCCAGCAGCTATTACGTACTCGGGGAGCTGTTTTTT.

The rearrangement joins TRBV7-3 to TRBJ2-2; maybe TRBD1 (6 bases). Germline loops: CDR1 SGHTA, CDR2 FQGTGA. Trimming stripped 1 base from V and 4 bases from J, with 7 bases between. The CDR3 consists of 14 residues. CDR3 sequence: CASSLNRVTGELFF. CDR3 bases: TGTGCCAGCAGCTTAAACAGGGTCACCGGGGAGCTGTTTTTT.

The rearrangement uses TRBV2 and TRBJ2-7; 8 positions match TRBD1. Germline-derived CDR1 and CDR2 are SNHLY and FYNNEI. The CDR3 extends over 14 amino acids. J lost 3 bases, V lost 6 bases, and 7 bases had no gene match. The CDR3 nucleotides are TGTGCCAGCAGCTACGGACAGGGAAACTACGAGCAGTACTTC. This encodes CASSYGQGNYEQYF.

The chain links TRBV4-1 to TRBJ2-3; 8 bases align to TRBD2. Trimming removed 7 bases from V and 5 bases from J; junction bases left unmatched: 17. The V gene's germline CDR1 is MGHRA and CDR2 YSYEKL. The CDR3 is made up of 17 amino acids. The CDR3 sequence is CASTPRWWLAGRDTQYF. The CDR3 DNA sequence: TGCGCCAGCACGCCAAGATGGTGGCTAGCGGGTCGAGATACGCAGTATTTT.

V gene TRBV27 combines with J gene TRBJ2-1; 16 positions agree with TRBD2. The V gene's germline CDR1 is MNHEY and CDR2 SMNVEV (reference sequence). The CDR3 length is 17 residues. The V gene end was trimmed by 5 bases and the J gene end by 11 bases; junction bases not matched to a gene: 12. The CDR3 DNA follows: TGTGCCAGCAGTCCCCAGGGACTAGCGGGAGGGCCATTCCAGCAGTTCTTC. It encodes CASSPQGLAGGPFQQFF.

This chain joins TRBV4-1 and TRBJ2-7, with 7 positions matching TRBD2. The CDR3 covers 15 residues. From germline, CDR1 is MGHRA and CDR2 YSYEKL. V gave up 0 bases and J gave up 0 bases; unmatched junction bases: 2. CDR3 sequence: CASSQEGGASYEQYF. As DNA, the CDR3 is TGCGCCAGCAGCCAAGAGGGAGGGGCCTCCTACGAGCAGTACTTC.